This TCR beta chain was captured by sequencing in a study of blood T cell repertoires in COVID-19. Study-wide context: The origin of the acute and convalescent COVID-19 samples was the United States, Italy and Spain. The cDNA or gDNA used as material had been derived from T cells, B-cell-depleted T cells, or PBMCs.

CDR3 length: 14 residues. J lost 10 bases, V lost 5 bases, and 13 bases had no gene match. Germline V lookup: CDR1 SGHTS, CDR2 YDEGEE. Per the original data handling: Amplifying reference gene primers gave estimates of nucleated cell counts. Sequenced by immunoSEQ multiplex PCR; TCRdb stores in-frame clones only, minus some. V and J calls plus clone size are reproduced from that table; the DNA served to infer D and trimming. The data hold 55,000 to 75,000 clones, with about 68% observed a single time. The sequenced sample consisted of peripheral blood. The rearrangement joins TRBV5-8 to TRBJ2-7, with 9 nucleotides matching TRBD1. This clonotype was sampled from a woman in her seventies with acute or convalescent COVID-19. CDR3 sequence: CASRSEGQGGNQYF. CDR3 bases: TGTGCCAGCAGATCGGAGGGACAGGGTGGGAACCAGTACTTC. Filled out from reference TRBV5-8 and TRBJ2-7, the complete variable domain reads EAGVTQSPTHLIKTRGQQATLRCSPISGHTSVYWYQQALGLGLQFLLWYDEGEERNRGNFPPRFSGRQFPNYSSELNVNALELEDSALYLCASRSEGQGGNQYFGPGTRLTVT.